This is a list of T cell receptor beta chains from one sample in a study of blood T cell repertoires in COVID-19. Sequenced by immunoSEQ multiplex PCR; TCRdb stores in-frame clones only, minus some. This sample carries 48,000 or so clones, roughly 91% of them seen once, and the ten largest clones take around 3%. Sequencing was carried out using peripheral blood. The receptors derive from a human donor in a cohort sampled during active COVID-19. CDR3s include the opening cysteine and the closing phenylalanine or tryptophan. A D gene is named only where the DNA matches it firmly. Clone size is given for some rows only: seen once, a few or many times, or a class if the clone is expanded.

clone size	J gene	V gene	D gene	CDR3 DNA	CDR3 protein
.	TRBJ2-5	TRBV7-3	TRBD2	TGTGCCAGCAGCCCGTCCACCGGGAGGGCCGGTGAGACCCAGTACTTC	CASSPSTGRAGETQYF
.	TRBJ1-5	TRBV11-2	TRBD1	TGTGCCAGCAGCCGGACAGGGGGTAATCAGCCCCAGCATTTT	CASSRTGGNQPQHF
.	TRBJ1-5	TRBV5-4	TRBD1	TGTGCCAGCAGTCGGGACAGTCATCAGCCCCAGCATTTT	CASSRDSHQPQHF
.	TRBJ1-1	TRBV18	.	TGTGCCAGCTCACGGATAGGGGTAACTGAAGCTTTCTTT	CASSRIGVTEAFF
.	TRBJ1-2	TRBV6-1	.	TGTGCCAGCAGTGAGCAGGGGAACTATGGCTACACCTTC	CASSEQGNYGYTF
.	TRBJ1-1	TRBV5-1	TRBD1	TGCGCCAGCAGCCCGCAGACAGGGTCTGTGGAAGCTTTCTTT	CASSPQTGSVEAFF
.	TRBJ1-3	TRBV28	.	TGTGCCAGCAGTCCTTTGGGGGGGCGAAACACCATATATTTT	CASSPLGGRNTIYF
.	TRBJ1-6	TRBV6-6	.	TGTGCCAGCATTAACACGTATAATTCACCCCTCCACTTT	CASINTYNSPLHF
.	TRBJ2-5	TRBV7-8	.	TGTGCCAGCAGTATAGTGGGAACCACCCGGGGGGAGACCCAGTACTTC	CASSIVGTTRGETQYF
.	TRBJ2-7	TRBV9	TRBD2	TGTGCCAGCAGCGTAGACCCGACTAGCGGGACTTCCTACGAGCAGTACTTC	CASSVDPTSGTSYEQYF
.	TRBJ2-3	TRBV5-1	.	TGCGCCAGCAGCTTGCTGGGGGCGGACACAGATACGCAGTATTTT	CASSLLGADTDTQYF
.	TRBJ2-5	TRBV6-5	.	TGTGCCAGCAGTTACTCGAGGCTAGCCGGGGAGACCCAGTACTTC	CASSYSRLAGETQYF
.	TRBJ2-7	TRBV27	.	TGTGCCAGCAGTAGATATGGATACAGCGAGCAGTACTTC	CASSRYGYSEQYF
once	TRBJ1-2	TRBV10-3	TRBD1	TGTGCCATCAGTTCTGTTGACAGGGGGGTGTATGGCTACACCTTC	CAISSVDRGVYGYTF
once	TRBJ1-2	TRBV14	.	TGTGCCAGCAGCCAACGAACTCAGGTGTACTATGGCTACACCTTC	CASSQRTQVYYGYTF
.	TRBJ2-1	TRBV24-1	TRBD1	TGTGCCACCAGTGATCCACAGGGGAGCTCCTACAATGAGCAGTTCTTC	CATSDPQGSSYNEQFF
.	TRBJ2-7	TRBV9	TRBD1	TGTGCCAGCAGCGGCCCGGGACAGGGAAGCGGGAAGCACGAGCAGTACTTC	CASSGPGQGSGKHEQYF
.	TRBJ2-2	TRBV6-1	.	TGTGCCAGCAGTGAAGCGAACACCCGATCCCCCGGGGAGCTGTTTTTT	CASSEANTRSPGELFF
.	TRBJ1-3	TRBV4-1	.	TGCGCCAGCAGCCAAGATCTCGGGGGGACCACCATATATTTT	CASSQDLGGTTIYF
.	TRBJ2-2	TRBV7-9	.	TGTGCCAGCAGCTTTGACAGAATCACCGGGGAGCTGTTTTTT	CASSFDRITGELFF
once	TRBJ2-7	TRBV11-2	TRBD1	TGTGCCAGCAGCCCGGGACAGGGGTTCAACGAGCAGTACTTC	CASSPGQGFNEQYF
.	TRBJ1-4	TRBV6-2/TRBV6-3	TRBD1	TGTGCCAGCAGTCACGACAGGGGACGCGAAAAACTGTTTTTT	CASSHDRGREKLFF
.	TRBJ2-3	TRBV5-1	.	TGCGCCAGCAGTAGAAGTAGCTTCACAGATACGCAGTATTTT	CASSRSSFTDTQYF
once	TRBJ2-1	TRBV12-5	.	TGTGCTAGTGGTTTGTCCGGAGGGCCCTACAATGAGCAGTTCTTC	CASGLSGGPYNEQFF
.	TRBJ2-5	TRBV11-2	.	TGTGCCAGCAGCTTAGACCGAGAGACCCAGTACTTC	CASSLDRETQYF
.	TRBJ1-4	TRBV29-1	TRBD1	TGCAGCGTTGAAATTCCGGGACAGGGATCTAATGAAAAACTGTTTTTT	CSVEIPGQGSNEKLFF
.	TRBJ2-2	TRBV10-2	TRBD2	TGCGCCAGCACCCTAGCGGGAGGGTCGAGGACCGGGGAGCTGTTTTTT	CASTLAGGSRTGELFF
few	TRBJ1-6	TRBV7-9	TRBD1	TGTGCCAGCAGCTTAGGGGACAGGGGAAATTCACCCCTCCACTTT	CASSLGDRGNSPLHF
.	TRBJ2-2	TRBV5-1	.	TGCGCCAGCAGCCTAGGACAGTTTGGTACCGGGGAGCTGTTTTTT	CASSLGQFGTGELFF
.	TRBJ2-1	TRBV6-6	.	TGTGCCAGCAGTTATCCGGGCAGCGGTCCTGACAATGAGCAGTTCTTC	CASSYPGSGPDNEQFF
.	TRBJ1-5	TRBV3-1/TRBV3-2	.	TGTGCCAGCAGTCCCGCGTCTATTACTAATCAGCCCCAGCATTTT	CASSPASITNQPQHF
.	TRBJ2-7	TRBV12-2	.	TGTGCAAGTCGCTTAGCCTCCCAGGGCGCCTACGAGCAGTACTTC	CASRLASQGAYEQYF
once	TRBJ2-7	TRBV28	.	TGTGCCAGCACCTTCGGCAGGGGGACTTACGAGCAGTACTTC	CASTFGRGTYEQYF
.	TRBJ2-2	TRBV12-3/TRBV12-4	.	TGTGCCAGCAGTTTAGGAGCGCCCGGGGAGCTGTTTTTT	CASSLGAPGELFF
few	TRBJ2-7	TRBV30	TRBD2	TGTGCCTGGAGTGTACAACTAGCGGGCGCCTACGAGCAGTACTTC	CAWSVQLAGAYEQYF
once	TRBJ2-3	TRBV27	TRBD2	TGTGCCAGTGCCCCCGGGACTAGTAAAAATACGCAGTATTTT	CASAPGTSKNTQYF
.	TRBJ2-7	TRBV5-1	TRBD1	TGCGCCAGCAGCCCAGGGACAGGAAAATACTACGAGCAGTACTTC	CASSPGTGKYYEQYF
.	TRBJ2-7	TRBV3-1/TRBV3-2	TRBD1	TGTGCCAGCAGCCCAAGACAGGGCTCCTACGAGCAGTACTTC	CASSPRQGSYEQYF
.	TRBJ2-2	TRBV4-1	TRBD1	TGCGCCAGCAGCCTCACTCACAGGGGCTCGAACACCGGGGAGCTGTTTTTT	CASSLTHRGSNTGELFF
.	TRBJ2-7	TRBV2	TRBD1	TGTGCCAGCACGACGGAACCGGGACAGGGTAGGTCCCACGAGCAGTACTTC	CASTTEPGQGRSHEQYF
.	TRBJ2-1	TRBV24-1	TRBD2	TGTGCCACCAGTGATGACGGGACTAGCGGGAAACTCTACAATGAGCAGTTCTTC	CATSDDGTSGKLYNEQFF
once	TRBJ2-5	TRBV10-1	TRBD2	TGCGCCAGCAGAAATGGGACTAGCCGCAAGGAGACCCAGTACTTC	CASRNGTSRKETQYF
.	TRBJ2-6	TRBV12-1	.	TGTGCCAGCAGCTTTGCTCGGGCCAGGACAGGGGGCGCAGGGGCCAACGTCCTGACTTTC	CASSFARARTGGAGANVLTF
once	TRBJ2-1	TRBV7-9	TRBD2	TGTGCCAGCAGCCCAAGACTAGCGGGAGAATACTACAATGAGCAGTTCTTC	CASSPRLAGEYYNEQFF
.	TRBJ2-1	TRBV27	TRBD2	TGTGCCAGCAGACCGCCGGGAGGCTACAATGAGCAGTTCTTC	CASRPPGGYNEQFF
.	TRBJ2-1	TRBV5-4	TRBD1	TGTGCCAGCAGCGGACAACCGGGACAGGAGAACAATGAGCAGTTCTTC	CASSGQPGQENNEQFF
.	TRBJ2-1	TRBV20-1	.	TGCAGTGCTAGAGGCGATTCGGAGCAGTTCTTC	CSARGDSEQFF
.	TRBJ2-1	TRBV29-1	.	TGCAGCGCAGCCCCGCCCAATGAGCAGTTCTTC	CSAAPPNEQFF
.	TRBJ2-7	TRBV28	.	TGTGCCAGCAGTTTGGGCAGCGGAACCTACGAGCAGTACTTC	CASSLGSGTYEQYF
.	TRBJ2-3	TRBV4-1	.	TGCGCCAGCAGCCAAGAGTGGGGCGCTTTTACCACCGGGTGGGTGGGTACGCAGTATTTT	CASSQEWGAFTTGWVGTQYF
.	TRBJ2-5	TRBV19	.	TGTGCCAGTAGTATAGTGGGGGCGCCGGGAGAGACCCAGTACTTC	CASSIVGAPGETQYF
.	TRBJ2-1	TRBV15	TRBD1	TGTGCCACCCAGAGGGGGCTCGGGGAGTACAATGAGCAGTTCTTC	CATQRGLGEYNEQFF
.	TRBJ1-1	TRBV7-2	.	TGTGCCAGCAGCAGGGCCGGGGGCACTGAAGCTTTCTTT	CASSRAGGTEAFF
.	TRBJ2-7	TRBV11-3	.	TGTGCCAGCAGCTACCGCGGGGCGGGCGGCCACGAGCAGTACTTC	CASSYRGAGGHEQYF
once	TRBJ1-1	TRBV27	.	TGTGCCAGCAGTTTATCCACTCAGGGTTGGGGCACTGAAGCTTTCTTT	CASSLSTQGWGTEAFF
.	TRBJ2-4	TRBV13	.	TGTGCCAGCAGTAGATCAACCGCGTTAGCCAAAAACATTCAGTACTTC	CASSRSTALAKNIQYF
.	TRBJ2-3	TRBV7-9	TRBD2	TGTGCCAGCAGCTTAGAGGGACTAGAAACAGATACGCAGTATTTT	CASSLEGLETDTQYF
.	TRBJ2-1	TRBV28	TRBD1	TGTGCCAGCAGTTTAGGACAGGGGAGCAGCAATGAGCAGTTCTTC	CASSLGQGSSNEQFF
.	TRBJ2-1	TRBV5-4	.	TGTGCCAGCAGCTTTTTTTGGGCAGCTTCCTACAATGAGCAGTTCTTC	CASSFFWAASYNEQFF
.	TRBJ1-2	TRBV5-6	TRBD1	TGTGCCAGCAGCTATTTACCGGGACAGGCGGTTGGCTACACCTTC	CASSYLPGQAVGYTF